The entry that follows covers one T cell receptor beta chain sequence. Its antigen is undetermined. TCRdb's table, derived via immunoSEQ multiplex PCR, lists solely in-frame clones and lacks some. The sample holds around 93,000 clones, 78% seen once. The data belong to a study of PD-1 blockade in classical Hodgkin lymphoma. General study results and limits: Diversity in CD4+ TCRs, unlike that measured in CD8+ TCRs, had risen significantly by C4D1. Patients who responded completely had about the same baseline diversity as newly diagnosed patients.

The V gene end was trimmed by 3 bases and the J gene end by 3 bases; junction bases not matched to a gene: 4. CDR1 and CDR2 from the germline V gene are LNHDA and SQIVND (reference sequence). The length of the CDR3 is 14 residues. The time point was: cycle 4 day 1 (C4D1), after more than 5 weeks of nivolumab. Relapse was seen in all patients after autologous stem cell transplantation, and brentuximab vedotin exposure was variable. Sample: peripheral blood mononuclear cells (PBMCs), taken before the fourth cycle of nivolumab. J is TRBJ2-7 and V is TRBV19, with 8 positions matching TRBD1. This sequence was found in a human donor with classical Hodgkin lymphoma. The CDR3 spells CASSMDRDGYEQYF. In DNA form, the CDR3 reads TGTGCCAGTAGTATGGACAGGGACGGCTACGAGCAGTACTTC.